The 2 T cell receptor beta chains in this list originate from one sample, sequenced in a study of early T cells in non-severe SARS-CoV-2 infection. TCRdb re-called the 5' RACE reads through MiXCR, storing one row per CDR3 protein. This sample has some 54,000 distinct CDR3 sequences, with under 10% found just once. The sequenced sample was whole blood. The receptors were sampled from an adult who was a healthcare worker with PCR-confirmed SARS-CoV-2 infection or an uninfected control (not recorded which).

In this sample, this clonotype turned up a few times. V gene TRBV4-3 combines with J gene TRBJ2-1, with a weak D call TRBD2 (7 bases). Trimming took off 4 bases at V and 2 bases at J, with 18 bases between the two ends. CDR1 and CDR2 (germline): LGHNA, YSLEER. CDR3 size: 17 residues. The CDR3 DNA reads TGCGCCAGCAGCCCCCGGTCGGGGGGCGCGACCTACAATGAGCAGTTCTTC. It specifies CASSPRSGGATYNEQFF.

This clonotype was recorded many times. The rearrangement uses TRBV5-1 and TRBJ1-1; 9 bases match TRBD1. The CDR3 covers 16 residues. The germline CDR1 and CDR2 sequences are SGHRS and YFSETQ. After removal of 3 bases from V and 0 bases from J, the junction contained 6 bases not matched to a gene. CDR3 loop: CASSWGQGRLNTEAFF. CDR3 DNA sequence: TGCGCCAGCAGCTGGGGACAGGGACGCTTGAACACTGAAGCTTTCTTT.